The clone carrying this TCR beta chain has at least ten counts. No antigen is known for it. The read is 3 residues too short to cover the CDR3 end, so that end is filled in from the germline J gene. This record comes from a study of T cell clonality in common variable immunodeficiency. Overall study results and limits: TCRbeta clonality was increased in CVID versus healthy controls. Common variable immunodeficiency TCR beta sequences reportedly had fewer deletions and N-nucleotide insertions.

Assay used: immunoSEQ multiplex PCR; TCRdb lists only in-frame clones, some missing. The sample was found to contain 25,000 to 35,000 clones, and every one recurs. CVID subjects had received replacement immunoglobulin for at least one year. Blood came from CVID subjects not ill and not taking immunomodulatory or immunosuppressive medication. Each donor provided roughly 4.5 to 8 ml of heparinized whole blood. Between the trimmed V and J ends, which lost 5 bases and 2 bases, there was a span of 3 bases. Germline CDR1 is SNHLY and CDR2 is FYNNEI. CDR3 size: 11 residues. The J gene is TRBJ2-5, the V gene TRBV2, with no clear D. The receptor's source is a human donor with common variable immunodeficiency. The material sequenced was peripheral blood mononuclear cells. CDR3 DNA (partial): TGTGCCAGCAGTCAACAAGAGACC. Translating it yields CASSQQET. The full CDR3 sequence reads CASSQQETQYF. Supplemented by reference TRBV2 and TRBJ2-5, the full variable domain reads EPEVTQTPSHQVTQMGQEVILRCVPISNHLYFYWYRQILGQKVEFLVSFYNNEISEKSEIFDDQFSVERPDGSNFTLKIRSTKLEDSAMYFCASSQQETQYFGPGTRLLVL.